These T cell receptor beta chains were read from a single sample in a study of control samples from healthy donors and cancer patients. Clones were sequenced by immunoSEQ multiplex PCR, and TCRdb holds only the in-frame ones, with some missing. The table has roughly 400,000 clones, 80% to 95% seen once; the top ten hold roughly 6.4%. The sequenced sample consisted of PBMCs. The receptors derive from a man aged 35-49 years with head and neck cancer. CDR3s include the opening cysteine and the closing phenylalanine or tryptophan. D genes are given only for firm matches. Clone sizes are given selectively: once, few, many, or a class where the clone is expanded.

TGTGCCAGCAGTTGGAGTGAGGTGGGGCAGTTCTTC	CASSWSEVGQFF	-	TRBV27	-	TRBJ2-1
TGTGCCAGCAGTTACGGGGGGGCATCTCAAGAGACCCAGTACTTC	CASSYGGASQETQYF	-	TRBV6-5	-	TRBJ2-5
TGTGCCAGCTCAACCACCGGAGGGGGGGGCTATGGCTACACCTTC	CASSTTGGGGYGYTF	-	TRBV18	-	TRBJ1-2
TGTGCCAGCAGCCCTGGACAGGGTACCTCCGGGGAGCTGTTTTTT	CASSPGQGTSGELFF	-	TRBV9	TRBD1	TRBJ2-2
TGCGCCAGCAGTGAAACCCTCGCTGGCAGGGGGGGCTACGAGCAGTACTTC	CASSETLAGRGGYEQYF	-	TRBV10-2	-	TRBJ2-7
TGTGCCAGCACTTGGACAGGGGACACTGAAGCTTTCTTT	CASTWTGDTEAFF	many	TRBV12-3/TRBV12-4	TRBD1	TRBJ1-1
TGTGCCAGCAGCTTACTTGGGCTGGTGAGCGAGCAGTACTTC	CASSLLGLVSEQYF	-	TRBV11-2	-	TRBJ2-7
TGTGCCAGCAGCTTAGACAGCAACACTGAAGCTTTCTTT	CASSLDSNTEAFF	-	TRBV7-3	-	TRBJ1-1
TGTGCCAGCAGTGAAGGGAGCCTCCCAACTGAAGCTTTCTTT	CASSEGSLPTEAFF	-	TRBV6-1	-	TRBJ1-1
TGTGCCAGCAGTGACGTAGTCTCCAATGAGCAGTTCTTC	CASSDVVSNEQFF	-	TRBV25-1	-	TRBJ2-1
TGTGCCAGCAGCCCCCACAGGGACTTTGACACCGGGGAGCTGTTTTTT	CASSPHRDFDTGELFF	once	TRBV7-3	-	TRBJ2-2
TGTGCCAGTAGTATCGTTTCGGGACAGGGATATGGCTACACCTTC	CASSIVSGQGYGYTF	-	TRBV19	TRBD1	TRBJ1-2
TGTGCCAGCAGTAATAACCGGCCCCAGCATTTT	CASSNNRPQHF	-	TRBV28	-	TRBJ1-5
TGTGCCAGCAGCTGGGGTAACACTGAAGCTTTCTTT	CASSWGNTEAFF	-	TRBV2	-	TRBJ1-1
TGCGCCAGCAGCTTGGGTGGACAGGGGCTGGACACTGAAGCTTTCTTT	CASSLGGQGLDTEAFF	-	TRBV5-1	TRBD1	TRBJ1-1
TGTGCCAGCAGCGTTACGAGGGGAGGCCCTAGCACTGAAGCTTTCTTT	CASSVTRGGPSTEAFF	-	TRBV9	-	TRBJ1-1
TGTGCCAGCAGCTACCGAGCTCAAGCTTTCTTT	CASSYRAQAFF	-	TRBV6-5	-	TRBJ1-1
TGTGCCAGCAGCCCCACCTCGCTAGCGGGGGGCGTGTATACGCAGTATTTT	CASSPTSLAGGVYTQYF	-	TRBV9	TRBD2	TRBJ2-3
TGTGCCAGCTCACCATCGGCAGGGGCGAACACCGGGGAGCTGTTTTTT	CASSPSAGANTGELFF	once	TRBV18	-	TRBJ2-2
TGTGCCAGCAGTGAACTAGCGGGGGGGAATGAGCAGTTCTTC	CASSELAGGNEQFF	-	TRBV6-1	TRBD2	TRBJ2-1
TGCAGCGTGCGACCAGGGGAACCCTACGAGCAGTACTTC	CSVRPGEPYEQYF	-	TRBV29-1	-	TRBJ2-7
TGTGCCAGCAGTCCCCAGGGGGGACAGGGATACGAGCAGTACTTC	CASSPQGGQGYEQYF	-	TRBV27	TRBD1	TRBJ2-7
TGTGCCAGCAGCGTAGCAGGAAGGGGTAACACCGAGGAGCTGTTTTTT	CASSVAGRGNTEELFF	-	TRBV9	-	TRBJ2-2
TGTGCCAGCTCACCACCGGTGGGGCGCGACTATGGCTACACCTTC	CASSPPVGRDYGYTF	once	TRBV18	-	TRBJ1-2
TGTGCCAGCAGCGGCGAGGGTTCGCGCACTGAAGCTTTCTTT	CASSGEGSRTEAFF	-	TRBV7-3	-	TRBJ1-1
TGTGCCAGCAGTGAACAGTATTCACCCCTCCACTTT	CASSEQYSPLHF	-	TRBV25-1	-	TRBJ1-6
TGTGCCAGCAGTCCGAGACATACTGGAGATCAGCCCCAGCATTTT	CASSPRHTGDQPQHF	once	TRBV28	-	TRBJ1-5
TGTGCCAGCAGCTCCCGCCCTGGCGGGAGCTTAACCGGGGAGCTGTTTTTT	CASSSRPGGSLTGELFF	-	TRBV7-3	TRBD2	TRBJ2-2
TGCGCCAGCAGCAGTCAGGGGAACACTGAAGCTTTCTTT	CASSSQGNTEAFF	-	TRBV5-1	-	TRBJ1-1
TGTGCCAGCTCCCTCTCCGCAGATACGCAGTATTTT	CASSLSADTQYF	-	TRBV7-2	-	TRBJ2-3
TGTGCCAGCAGCCCGACAGGGGAGGGGAGCGGGGAGCTGTTTTTT	CASSPTGEGSGELFF	-	TRBV11-2	-	TRBJ2-2
TGCGCCAGCAGCGGAACAGGGAAGGTCCCTGAAGCTTTCTTT	CASSGTGKVPEAFF	-	TRBV5-1	-	TRBJ1-1